Below are 4 T cell receptor beta chains sequenced from a single sample in a study of blood T cell repertoires in COVID-19. Assay: immunoSEQ multiplex PCR; the TCRdb copy retains only in-frame clones and omits some. This sample has around 220,000 clones, with around 83% found just once. The sample taken for sequencing was peripheral blood. The source is an elderly woman with COVID-19, enrolled during active disease.

The chain has TRBV2 and TRBJ1-1, with D perhaps TRBD1 (6 bases). The CDR3 has 12 amino acids. With 6 bases removed from V and 7 bases from J, the gap between germline ends came to 12 bases. Germline V gene data show CDR1 as SNHLY and CDR2 as FYNNEI. The chain's CDR3 is CASRGQQGEAFF. Here the CDR3 DNA reads TGTGCCAGCAGAGGACAACAGGGTGAAGCTTTCTTT.

This clone was counted once. This chain joins TRBV5-1 and TRBJ1-4, with D possibly being TRBD1 (6 bases). Trimming shortened V by 0 bases and J by 7 bases, and 7 bases separated the two germline ends. Germline-derived CDR1 and CDR2 are SGHRS and YFSETQ. This CDR3 comprises 13 residues. Here the CDR3 reads CASSLGRGEKLFF. For the CDR3, the DNA is TGCGCCAGCAGCTTGGGCAGGGGTGAAAAACTGTTTTTT.

The chain is built from TRBV5-1 and TRBJ2-4; D unresolved. V was trimmed by 4 bases and J by 0 bases, leaving 14 bases between them. CDR3 length equals 16 residues. Looked up from germline, CDR1 is SGHRS and CDR2 is YFSETQ. CDR3 sequence: CASSRGDALAKNIQYF. The CDR3 nucleotides read TGCGCCAGCAGCCGAGGAGACGCCTTAGCCAAAAACATTCAGTACTTC.

The chain recombines TRBV9 with TRBJ1-1; tentative D call: TRBD1 (5 bases). This CDR3 has 14 residues. Deletions cut 6 bases from V and 4 bases from J, with 16 bases between. Per germline, CDR1 SGDLS and CDR2 YYNGEE. The CDR3 nucleotides are TGTGCCAGCACCCCTCACAGACAGACCACTGAAGCTTTCTTT. It encodes CASTPHRQTTEAFF.